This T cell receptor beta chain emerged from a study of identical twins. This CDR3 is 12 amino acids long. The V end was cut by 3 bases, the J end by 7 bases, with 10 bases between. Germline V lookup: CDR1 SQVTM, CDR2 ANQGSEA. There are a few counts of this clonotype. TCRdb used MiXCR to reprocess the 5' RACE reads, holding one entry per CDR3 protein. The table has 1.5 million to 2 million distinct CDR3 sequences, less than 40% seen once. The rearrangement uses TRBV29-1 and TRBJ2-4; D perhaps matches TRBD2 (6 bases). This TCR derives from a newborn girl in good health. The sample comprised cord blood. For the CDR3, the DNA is TGCAGCGTTGAGCGGGACTCCAACATTCAGTACTTC. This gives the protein CSVERDSNIQYF.